This entry is about one T cell receptor beta chain. This clonotype was found many times. It has no known antigen specificity. No qualities accompany the bases; no much larger clone lies one base away. This sample is drawn from a study of regulatory T cells in long-lasting Graves disease (dated by TCRdb to the early 2020s). Some background on the complete study: Newly diagnosed Graves' disease patients had taken antithyroid drugs for less than 3 months. Patients with persistent Graves' disease were compared with patients with newly diagnosed Graves' disease using TCR sequencing and RNA sequencing of peripheral blood. The study took place in China and was registered as a clinical trial. TCR sequencing covered some 13 persistent and roughly 20 newly diagnosed Graves' disease patients, around 35 samples in total.

Reading the label with the study, this specimen's time point is: newly diagnosed GD, antithyroid drugs for less than 3 months. RNA was extracted from PBMCs in TRIzol for both TCR sequencing and RNA sequencing. The diagnosis of Graves' disease followed American Thyroid Association guidelines. Patients were recruited from an endocrinology department in Xi'an, China. Each patient gave approximately 8.8 milliliters of peripheral blood, collected in an EDTA anticoagulant tube. Ficoll Paque Plus density gradient separation was used to isolate PBMCs, and no further T cell sorting was done. An Agilent 2100 Bioanalyzer and agarose gel were used to check RNA quality, while a NanoDrop 2000 measured RNA concentration. Summary of the overall study and its limitations: The study examined only peripheral blood because the primary lesion, thyroid tissue, could not be accessed. The authors acknowledged the small sample size as a limitation that may reduce accuracy. Lower TCR Shannon entropy and fewer highly expanded clones were observed in persistent Graves' disease patients than in newly diagnosed patients, which suggested clonal expansion. Sequencing and analysis were restricted to the TCR beta chain. More public clonotypes were shared among persistent patients (roughly 2,700) than among newly diagnosed patients (966). TRBV28, TRBJ1-2 and TRBJ2-5 were preferentially used in persistent disease, while TRBV20-1 and TRBJ2-1 were favored in newly diagnosed disease.

The library was produced with multiplex PCR. Sequencing was carried out with an Illumina HiSeq 4000. CDR3 regions were amplified by Arm-PCR with iRepertoire HTBI primers to construct TCR beta libraries. Gel purification was performed on PCR products prior to sequencing. Under the source paper's analysis protocol: Across samples, 60 to 80 TRBV and 14 TRBJ segments were identified and used for gene usage analysis of CDR3 amino acid clonotypes. COPE and FqMerger were used to merge filtered high-quality paired reads into contigs. BLAST was used to align contigs to IMGT TRBV, TRBD and TRBJ reference genes, and CDR3 was defined according to IMGT. Clonotypes above 0.1% frequency were classified as highly expanded clones. Shannon entropy served as the measure of repertoire diversity, while the Gini coefficient captured V-J evenness. Clonotypes shared by more than one individual were considered public. Clones were called with MiXCR by TCRdb after fastp trimmed the public reads at Q25, and only in-frame beta chains were retained. When rows share a CDR3 protein, they turn into one entry using the most common DNA and genes. These V and J calls originate from TCRdb's pipeline instead of the authors' own analysis. The sample table contains hundreds of thousands of distinct CDR3 sequences; only one count was recorded for approximately 15% of them. Jointly, the top ten make up more than 15% of the sample.

Cut back by 6 bases and 5 bases, the V and J ends lie 8 bases apart. Measured from the cysteine to the phenylalanine, the CDR3 is 13 residues long. The only DNA kept is the CDR3, 39 bases in frame from the first base. CDR1 is given as SNHLY and CDR2 as FYNNEI, both from the germline V gene. These sequences were also reported in another study, on T cells in Graves' hyperthyroidism and ophthalmopathy. The second paper states: Stable Graves' hyperthyroidism was defined as the absence of progression to ophthalmopathy over 18 months of follow-up. Hyperthyroidism patients were newly diagnosed, with disease duration under 2 months, and aged 18 to 65 years. Exclusion was applied to patients with uncontrolled infections, other autoimmune diseases, pregnancy or lactation. Clinical symptoms, serum thyroxine and TRAb, thyroid ultrasound, and orbital computed tomography formed the basis for the diagnoses. The first round of RT-PCR for the TCR CDR3 was performed with the HTBI primer set and the Qiagen OneStep RT-PCR kit. Most expanded thyroid clonotypes (frequency above 0.001) were also detected in blood, a finding suggesting that blood repertoires may reflect thyroid immune responses. Ophthalmopathy was separated from stable hyperthyroidism by a 13 V-J signature model, with approximately 89% sensitivity and about 81% specificity obtained in cross-validation and 80%/75% obtained in testing. In validation, the model predicted progression to ophthalmopathy a median of approximately 6.3 months before onset, with around 70% sensitivity and roughly 73% specificity. A discovery cohort of fewer than 110 patients, approximately 45 with Graves' ophthalmopathy and 55 to 60 with stable Graves' hyperthyroidism, was used to find distinguishing TCR V-J signatures. Prospective prediction of ophthalmopathy was tested in an independent validation cohort of approximately 19 hyperthyroidism patients and approximately 17 patients who later progressed to ophthalmopathy. The roughly 100 discovery patients were randomly divided into training and test sets at a 7:3 ratio. Thyroid tissue and blood T-cell repertoires from about 6 Graves' hyperthyroidism patients were also compared in the study. Following sampling, methimazole starting at 30 mg daily was given to hyperthyroidism patients, and high-dose intravenous methylprednisolone was given to ophthalmopathy patients. The libraries were constructed in a second round of multiplex PCR and then size-selected and purified. Libraries were sequenced paired-end with 100 bp reads on an Illumina HiSeq2000. SOAPnuke was used to process the raw data, throwing out any read that contained adapters or uncalled bases, had a mean Phred below 15, or lacked an exact constant-primer or identifier match. COPE v1.2.5 was used to merge the high-quality paired reads, and each unique nucleotide sequence was defined as a clonotype. Clonotypes were aligned to IMGT TRBV, TRBD and TRBJ reference segments using MiTCR v1.1. Analysis was restricted to V-J combinations with a frequency above 0.0001, which covered roughly 99% of repertoires. A TCS score was defined as the ratio of F50 (clonal expansion) to E x V (chaos), with BLOSUM62-based TCRdist applied between CDR3 peptides within each V-J. Welch's t-statistics and random forest reduced roughly 540 V-J features to under 15, which were used in a naive Bayes classifier (R e1071). Sample size was not statistically predetermined, and investigators were not blinded to group allocation. The paper describes TCR Vbeta CDR3 sequencing of about 140 peripheral blood samples, made up of roughly 40 ophthalmopathy patients, roughly 72 hyperthyroidism patients and roughly 17 progressor patients.

This clonotype was sampled from a woman aged 25-40 years with Graves disease. Donor details come from another sample of the same person, matched by shared clones. Recombination joined TRBV2 with TRBJ2-6, with no confidently assigned D gene. This sample comprised peripheral blood mononuclear cells (PBMCs), obtained at new diagnosis, from a patient treated with antithyroid drugs. The base sequence is TGTGCCAGCAGGGATGGCAGGGCCAACGTCCTGACTTTC. Its product reads: CASRDGRANVLTF.